Each of the 9 T cell receptor beta chains below was sequenced from the same sample in a study of T cell responses to AZD1222 COVID-19 vaccine. TCRdb keeps only in-frame clones here, not all; method: immunoSEQ multiplex PCR. The sample shows 85,000 to 130,000 clones, 80% to 90% of them seen only once. The sample in question was peripheral blood, obtained on day 0 of AZD1222 vaccination. The origin of the receptors is an adult in good health.

The chain couples TRBV5-1 to TRBJ2-7; D gene ambiguous. CDR3 length equals 14 residues. V lost 0 bases and J 2 bases, leaving 9 bases between the germline ends. CDR1 is SGHRS and CDR2 is YFSETQ in the germline V gene. This chain's CDR3 is CASSLVVQPYEQYF. The CDR3 DNA sequence: TGCGCCAGCAGCTTGGTTGTACAGCCCTACGAGCAGTACTTC.

This rearrangement joins TRBV4-3 to TRBJ1-4; D is uncertain. The CDR3 is 13 residues long. V lost 4 bases and J 8 bases, leaving 11 bases between the germline ends. From germline, CDR1 is LGHNA and CDR2 YSLEER. CDR3 sequence (DNA): TGCGCCAGCAGCCGAGATGTCGGGGAAAAACTGTTTTTT. Encoded protein: CASSRDVGEKLFF.

The chain's CDR3 is CASSADLGQQPYEQYF. The CDR3 region has the DNA TGTGCCAGCAGTGCGGACCTCGGACAGCAGCCATACGAGCAGTACTTC. J is TRBJ2-7 and V is TRBV25-1, with D possibly TRBD1 on 6 matching bases. The CDR3 consists of 16 residues. Germline CDR1 is MGHDK and CDR2 is SYGVNS. V was trimmed by 4 bases and J by 4 bases, leaving 20 bases between them.

The J gene is TRBJ2-7, the V gene TRBV16; D perhaps matches TRBD1 (5 bases). CDR3 length: 14 residues. V was trimmed by 3 bases and J by 3 bases, leaving 12 bases between them. Looked up from germline, CDR1 is KGHSY and CDR2 is FQNENV. This CDR3 reads CASSHTTGGYEQYF. CDR3 sequence (DNA): TGTGCCAGCAGCCATACAACAGGTGGCTACGAGCAGTACTTC.

This chain links TRBV28 with TRBJ1-1; D remains unclear. Trimming stripped 2 bases from V and 5 bases from J, with 6 bases between. The CDR3 is 12 residues long. The germline V gene has CDR1 MDHEN and CDR2 SYDVKM. The CDR3 nucleotides are TGTGCCAGCAGTTTAGTACGGACTGAAGCTTTCTTT. It codes for CASSLVRTEAFF.

The CDR3 DNA reads as TGTGCCAGCAGCTTGGCGCTTCAGGCCTTCTATGGCTACACCTTC. It yields the protein CASSLALQAFYGYTF. The chain combines TRBV7-2 with TRBJ1-2; D gene unclear. CDR1 and CDR2 (germline): SGHTA, FQGNSA. The CDR3 totals 15 residues. Trimming stripped 3 bases from V and 4 bases from J, with 15 bases between.

CDR3 bases: TGTGCCAGCAGAGATCTCGGGGGAATCCATGGCTACACCTTC. This translates into CASRDLGGIHGYTF. The V and J genes are TRBV27 and TRBJ1-2; a possible D gene is TRBD1 (5 bases). This CDR3 has 14 residues. The germline V gene has CDR1 MNHEY and CDR2 SMNVEV (reference sequence). With 6 bases removed from V and 6 bases from J, the gap between germline ends came to 17 bases.

The chain carries TRBV7-2 and TRBJ1-2, with TRBD1 identical over 7 bases. V shed 4 bases, J shed 5 bases, and the junction held 19 bases outside the gene matches. The CDR3 runs 18 residues. Germline assignment: CDR1 SGHTA and CDR2 FQGNSA. The DNA for the CDR3 is TGTGCCAGCAGCTATTTTCCGGACAGGAGCCCTTTTAATTATGGCTACACCTTC. It is translated as CASSYFPDRSPFNYGYTF.

DNA of the CDR3: TGCGCCAGCAGCCAAGGAGGAGTCAACACTGAAGCTTTCTTT. Its protein is CASSQGGVNTEAFF. The chain is built from TRBV4-3 and TRBJ1-1, with D unclear. Trimming removed 1 base from V and 2 bases from J, with 8 bases in between. Germline values: CDR1 LGHNA, CDR2 YSLEER. The CDR3 consists of 14 residues.